This T cell receptor (beta chain) emerged from a study of T cell clusters in autoimmune cytopenias. Study-wide results and caveats: Physiological T cell clusters of healthy donors were apparently absent in primary autoimmune cytopenia patients. No cluster-lack signature appeared between secondary cytopenia and chronic lymphocytic leukemia patients, apparently due to lymphoma masking.

Measured by frequency, this clonotype is large. Antigen specificity is unknown. CDR1 is GTSNPN and CDR2 is SVGIG in the germline V gene (reference sequence). CDR3 length: 14 residues. One tube held mixed TRB-A and TRB-B primer pools for touch-down PCR. Reanalyzing the multiplex PCR reads, TCRdb keeps one entry per CDR3 protein, without DNA. The ten top clones account for roughly 9%, within a sample of approximately 1,500 distinct CDR3 sequences. Each sample's input was around 250 ng genomic DNA, some 40,000 genome equivalents. Separately, the same data were catalogued under a study of T cell repertoires in aging, cancer and after chemotherapy. From that report: Donors were grouped into six age bands spanning 30 or younger through 70 or older.

The chain carries TRBV30 and TRBJ2-7; lacking DNA, the TRBD2 call made by TCRdb goes unchecked. Sequenced: peripheral blood. The TCR originated in a human donor in good health. The CDR3 reads CAWSGPPAPREQYF.